This T cell receptor (beta chain) emerged from a study of beta chain features in type 1 diabetes. The study's findings and limits: In patients and controls equally, PCR might favor templates that are shorter. Fewer insertions but more deletions were seen at VDJ junctions in type 1 diabetes patients. For Type 1 diabetes patients, all four CD4+ subsets carried TCRB CDR3s that were moderately but significantly shorter.

Sequenced material consisted of expressed TCRB transcripts (all of the isolated RNA was reverse transcribed). TCRdb's copy holds only in-frame clones and misses some; the assay was immunoSEQ multiplex PCR. The table records a few hundred thousand clones, under 20% of them present only once. The CDR3 is made up of 14 amino acids. V gave up 3 bases and J gave up 8 bases, with 14 bases separating them. Germline CDR1 LGHNA, CDR2 YSLEER. Purity of each sorted population was above 95%. On this clone: As yet, its antigen is unknown.

Sequenced sample: naive CD4+ T cells from blood. The sequence was collected from a man aged 25 to 40 with type 1 diabetes. The gene calls are TRBV4-3 and TRBJ2-1, with D possibly TRBD1 on 5 matching bases. For the CDR3, the DNA is TGCGCCAGCAGCCAGTCGAGACCCAGGGATGAGCAGTTCTTC. It translates to CASSQSRPRDEQFF.